This T cell receptor delta chain was recorded in a study of γδ T cells in repeated Plasmodium falciparum infection. Study-level information: Malaria-naive adults were infected with P. falciparum NF54 four times over around 640 days. Samples were taken at baseline, before some infections, and 21 days after each.

TCRdb reanalyzed the multiplex PCR reads using CATT. In the table there are roughly 90,000 delta-chain clones, more than 1.4% of which are singletons. General study results and limits: Donors in Mali lived in a small rural village, largely one ethnic group.

This clone rates as medium-sized (0.01 to 0.1%). Its antigen is undetermined. Other DNA variants within this sample encode the same CDR3. The CDR3 runs 21 residues. Trimming cost V 0 bases and J 4 bases; bases outside gene matches: 18. Germline CDR1 TSWWSYY, CDR2 QGS. Bulk repertoires came from Vgamma9/Vdelta2+ or Vdelta2-negative gammadelta T cells flow-sorted from PBMC. The chain has TRDV1 and TRDJ1; TRDD3 matches 12 bases. The clonotype was recovered from a pool of human donors (malaria-infected and uninfected, not separated). The sequencing input was gamma-delta T cells from blood. CDR3 amino acids: CALGELVTIKTGGYLSDKLIF. The CDR3 region has the DNA TGTGCTCTTGGGGAACTAGTGACGATAAAGACTGGGGGATACTTAAGCGATAAACTCATCTTT.